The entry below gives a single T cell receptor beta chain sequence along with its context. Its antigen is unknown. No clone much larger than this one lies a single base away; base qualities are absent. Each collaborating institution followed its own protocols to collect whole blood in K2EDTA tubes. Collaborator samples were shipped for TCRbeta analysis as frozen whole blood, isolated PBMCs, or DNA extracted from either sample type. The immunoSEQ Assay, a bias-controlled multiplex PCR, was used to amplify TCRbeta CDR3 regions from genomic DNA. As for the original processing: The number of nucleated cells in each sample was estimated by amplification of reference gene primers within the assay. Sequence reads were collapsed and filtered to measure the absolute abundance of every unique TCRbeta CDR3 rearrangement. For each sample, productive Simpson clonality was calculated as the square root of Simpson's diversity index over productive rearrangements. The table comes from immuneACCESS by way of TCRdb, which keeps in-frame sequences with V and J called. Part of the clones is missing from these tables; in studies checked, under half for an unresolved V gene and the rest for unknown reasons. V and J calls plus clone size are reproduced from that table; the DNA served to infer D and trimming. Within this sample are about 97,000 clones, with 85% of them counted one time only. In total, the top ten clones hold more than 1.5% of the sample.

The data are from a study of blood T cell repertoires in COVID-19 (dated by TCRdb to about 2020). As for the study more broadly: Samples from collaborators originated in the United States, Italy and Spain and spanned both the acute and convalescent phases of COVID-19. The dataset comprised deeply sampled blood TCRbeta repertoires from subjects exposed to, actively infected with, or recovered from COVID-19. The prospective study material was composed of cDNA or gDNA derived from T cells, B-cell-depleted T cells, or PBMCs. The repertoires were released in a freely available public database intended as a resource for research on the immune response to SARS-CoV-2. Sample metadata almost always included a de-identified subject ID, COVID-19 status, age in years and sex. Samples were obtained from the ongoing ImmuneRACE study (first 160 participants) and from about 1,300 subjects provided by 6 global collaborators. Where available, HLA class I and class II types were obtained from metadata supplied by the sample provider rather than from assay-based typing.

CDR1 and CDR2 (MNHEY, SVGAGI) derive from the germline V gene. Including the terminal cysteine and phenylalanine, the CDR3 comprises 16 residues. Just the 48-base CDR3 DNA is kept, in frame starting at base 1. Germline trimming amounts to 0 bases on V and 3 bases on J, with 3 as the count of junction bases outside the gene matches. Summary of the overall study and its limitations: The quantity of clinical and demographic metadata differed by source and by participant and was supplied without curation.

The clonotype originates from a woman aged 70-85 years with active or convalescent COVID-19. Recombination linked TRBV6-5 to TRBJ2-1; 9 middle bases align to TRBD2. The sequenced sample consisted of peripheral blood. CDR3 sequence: CASSYSLAGNYNEQFF. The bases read TGTGCCAGCAGTTACTCGCTAGCGGGGAACTACAATGAGCAGTTCTTC.